This T cell receptor (beta chain) was observed in a study of blood T cell repertoires in COVID-19. Here immunoSEQ multiplex PCR was the method, and the copy in TCRdb shows in-frame clones only, minus some. The sample includes about 200,000 clones, about 88% of them seen just once. The V end lost 2 bases, the J end lost 1 base, and 18 bases lay between the germline ends. CDR1 SEHNR and CDR2 FQNEAQ come from the germline V gene (reference sequence). This CDR3 has 17 amino acids. The gene calls are TRBV7-9 and TRBJ2-7; weak D call: TRBD1 (6 bases). This TCR derives from a woman older than 75 with acute or convalescent COVID-19. Sequencing input: peripheral blood. The CDR3: CASSLIPTGTSSYEQYF. As DNA, the CDR3 is TGTGCCAGCAGCTTAATTCCCACAGGGACCTCATCCTACGAGCAGTACTTC.